What follows are 30 T cell receptor beta chains derived from one specimen sequenced in a study of cytomegalovirus exposure and HLA in healthy donors. 60 Vbeta and 13 Jbeta primers were used in PCR. TCRdb's table, derived via immunoSEQ multiplex PCR, lists solely in-frame clones and lacks some. The table includes about 89,000 clones, roughly a tenth detected once. Input material: PBMCs. These receptors came from a man between 50 and 59 years old in good health and CMV-seropositive.

The rearrangement uses TRBV27 and TRBJ2-1, with 16 nucleotides matching TRBD2. The CDR3 extends over 19 amino acids. The germline V gene has CDR1 MNHEY and CDR2 SMNVEV (reference sequence). V dropped 3 bases and J dropped 4; count of bases not matched to a gene: 9. The CDR3 loop is CASSLGRGTSGRGYNEQFF. CDR3 DNA: TGTGCCAGCAGTTTGGGTCGCGGGACTAGCGGGAGGGGGTACAATGAGCAGTTCTTC.

This clone appeared a few times. This sequence joins TRBV28 and TRBJ1-5; possibly TRBD1 for D (5 bases). Trimming removed 5 bases at V and 7 bases at J, with 27 bases between. The CDR3 totals 18 residues. CDR1 and CDR2 (germline): MDHEN, SYDVKM. The CDR3 spells CASSPQQGLGSLDQPQHF. The CDR3 region has the DNA TGTGCCAGCAGTCCCCAGCAGGGCCTGGGTAGTCTCGACCAGCCCCAGCATTTT.

The V gene is TRBV27, the J gene TRBJ2-7, with TRBD2 identical over 10 bases. CDR3 length equals 15 residues. The germline CDR1 and CDR2 sequences are MNHEY and SMNVEV (reference sequence). V shed 6 bases, J shed 6 bases, and the junction held 11 bases outside the gene matches. The CDR3 bases are TGTGCCAGCAGCACTCAGCTAGCGGGGGCTCCCGAGCAGTACTTC. It encodes CASSTQLAGAPEQYF.

This clone was recorded many times. The CDR3: CASSLRSTDTQYF. For the CDR3, the DNA is TGCGCCAGCAGCCTACGGTCCACAGATACGCAGTATTTT. The chain recombines TRBV5-1 with TRBJ2-3; D is ambiguous. There are 13 residues in the CDR3. With 4 bases removed from V and 2 bases from J, the gap between germline ends came to 8 bases. The germline V gene has CDR1 SGHRS and CDR2 YFSETQ.

The CDR3 is CSVQTGTYEQYF. CDR3 DNA: TGCAGCGTTCAGACAGGGACTTACGAGCAGTACTTC. This chain joins TRBV29-1 and TRBJ2-7; TRBD1 is a possible D gene (7 bases). The germline V gene has CDR1 SQVTM and CDR2 ANQGSEA. V was cut by 5 bases and J by 4 bases, with 12 bases left in between. CDR3 length: 12 amino acids.

This clone was recorded a few times. The chain joins TRBV19 to TRBJ1-1, with 7 bases that match TRBD1. The CDR3 covers 14 residues. The germline CDR1 and CDR2 sequences are LNHDA and SQIVND (reference sequence). J gave up 3 bases and V 5 bases, and 6 bases lay outside the gene matches. The chain's CDR3 is CASSGTVPYTEAFF. The CDR3 bases are TGTGCCAGTAGTGGGACAGTGCCTTACACTGAAGCTTTCTTT.

V usage is TRBV29-1 and J usage is TRBJ2-2, with 11 nucleotides matching TRBD1. This CDR3 is built from 16 residues. CDR1 is SQVTM, CDR2 ANQGSEA, per germline. V was pared by 7 bases and J by 4 bases, with 11 bases of the junction left unmatched. CDR3 nucleotide sequence: TGCAGCGGCCGGACAGGGGGCGCGAGGGGCACCGGGGAGCTGTTTTTT. This gives the protein CSGRTGGARGTGELFF.

The chain carries TRBV5-1 and TRBJ2-2; 7 positions agree with TRBD2. Per germline, CDR1 SGHRS and CDR2 YFSETQ. This CDR3 has 15 residues. V lost 5 bases, J lost 0 bases, and 4 bases stayed unmatched. CDR3 bases: TGCGCCAGCAGGCCGGGACTATCGAACACCGGGGAGCTGTTTTTT. Its protein is CASRPGLSNTGELFF.

This clone was seen many times. The chain joins TRBV27 to TRBJ2-7; a possible D gene is TRBD2 (6 bases). The germline CDR1 and CDR2 sequences are MNHEY and SMNVEV (reference sequence). This CDR3 is built from 12 residues. The V end was cut by 8 bases, the J end by 3 bases, with 11 bases between. DNA for the CDR3: TGTGCCAGCCGGGACTCAATCTACGAGCAGTACTTC. Encoded protein: CASRDSIYEQYF.

The chain couples TRBV5-6 to TRBJ2-1; perhaps TRBD2 as D (6 bases). The CDR3 spans 15 residues. Germline V gene lookup returns CDR1 SGHDT and CDR2 YYEEEE. With 3 bases removed from V and 8 bases from J, the gap between germline ends came to 18 bases. The CDR3 sequence: CASSSEVAARDEQFF. CDR3 nucleotide sequence: TGTGCCAGCAGCTCTGAGGTAGCGGCGCGTGATGAGCAGTTCTTC.

This chain connects TRBV19 to TRBJ2-3; weak D call: TRBD1 (5 bases). The CDR3 runs 15 residues. Germline V gene sequence: CDR1 LNHDA, CDR2 SQIVND (reference sequence). V lost 3 bases, J lost 1 base, and 11 bases lay in between. The CDR3 sequence: CASSIPAQGTDTQYF. CDR3 DNA: TGTGCCAGTAGTATCCCCGCACAGGGCACAGATACGCAGTATTTT.

V is TRBV28 and J is TRBJ1-2, with D possibly matching TRBD1 (6 bases). Germline-derived CDR1 and CDR2 are MDHEN and SYDVKM. The germline V and J ends were trimmed by 5 bases and 9 bases, with 22 bases remaining between them. CDR3 length: 15 amino acids. This CDR3 is CASSTEGRGGDCYTF. CDR3 DNA: TGTGCCAGCAGTACTGAAGGCAGGGGAGGGGATTGCTACACCTTC.

In this sample, this clone turned up a few times. This chain uses TRBV18 with TRBJ2-5, with D tentatively TRBD2 (6 bases). V was pared by 3 bases and J by 2 bases, with 10 bases between. Germline-derived CDR1 and CDR2 are KGHSH and LQKENI. The CDR3 is 14 residues long. The CDR3 sequence: CASSPASAQETQYF. CDR3 DNA sequence: TGTGCCAGCTCACCGGCTAGCGCACAAGAGACCCAGTACTTC.

The chain is built from TRBV27 and TRBJ2-1; D gene uncertain. Trimming removed 3 bases from V and 0 bases from J, with 9 bases in between. This CDR3 has 15 residues. CDR1 is MNHEY and CDR2 is SMNVEV in the germline V gene (reference sequence). CDR3 DNA: TGTGCCAGCAGTTTGTCCTGGCCCTCCTACAATGAGCAGTTCTTC. It yields the protein CASSLSWPSYNEQFF.

This sequence joins TRBV7-9 and TRBJ1-1; no reliable D call. V was cut by 3 bases and J by 3 bases, with 11 bases left in between. The V gene's germline CDR1 is SEHNR and CDR2 FQNEAQ (reference sequence). This CDR3 comprises 14 residues. CDR3 bases: TGTGCCAGCAGCTTTTTCCGCGATCACACTGAAGCTTTCTTT. Encoded protein: CASSFFRDHTEAFF. Looking up the rest from reference TRBV7-9 and TRBJ1-1 gives the full variable domain: DTGVSQNPRHKITKRGQNVTFRCDPISEHNRLYWYRQTLGQGPEFLTYFQNEAQLEKSRLLSDRFSAERPKGSFSTLEIQRTEQGDSAMYLCASSFFRDHTEAFFGQGTRLTVV.

This chain connects TRBV11-2 to TRBJ2-7, with 7 nucleotides matching TRBD1. V lost 5 bases and J lost 2; bases outside the gene matches: 6. Germline CDR1 reads SGHAT; CDR2 reads FQNNGV. The CDR3 length is 14 residues. CDR3 DNA: TGTGCCAGCAGCGTCCGACAGGGTCCCTACGAGCAGTACTTC. Translating it yields CASSVRQGPYEQYF. The full variable domain, its missing parts supplied by reference TRBV11-2 and TRBJ2-7, is EAGVAQSPRYKIIEKRQSVAFWCNPISGHATLYWYQQILGQGPKLLIQFQNNGVVDDSQLPKDRFSAERLKGVDSTLKIQPAKLEDSAVYLCASSVRQGPYEQYFGPGTRLTVT.

J is TRBJ2-5 and V is TRBV6-1; TRBD1 matches 12 bases. Germline V gives CDR1 MNHNS, CDR2 SASEGT. CDR3 length equals 16 residues. J was trimmed by 6 bases and V by 3 bases; bases with no gene match: 8. CDR3 nucleotide sequence: TGTGCCAGCAGTGATTTCCGGGACAGGGGGCGGCAGACCCAGTACTTC. Translation gives CASSDFRDRGRQTQYF.

The CDR3 DNA sequence: TGTGCCAGCAGCTCCCGGACTAGCGGGATCGCGACGGAGACCCAGTACTTC. It codes for CASSSRTSGIATETQYF. This chain connects TRBV11-2 to TRBJ2-5; the match to TRBD2 covers 12 bases. V lost 4 bases to trimming and J lost 5 bases; unmatched junction nucleotides: 11. Germline lookup yields CDR1 SGHAT and CDR2 FQNNGV. The CDR3 loop spans 17 amino acids.

This clone was seen a few times. The chain employs TRBV5-6 and TRBJ2-2, with no clear D. The germline gives CDR1 SGHDT, CDR2 YYEEEE. V was shortened by 4 bases and J by 1 base, with 11 bases between the two germline ends. The CDR3 has 15 residues. CDR3 in amino acids: CASSVENRNTGELFF. The DNA for the CDR3 is TGTGCCAGCAGCGTCGAAAACAGGAACACCGGGGAGCTGTTTTTT.

The chain recombines TRBV19 with TRBJ2-5, with 7 bases identical to TRBD1. This CDR3 region has 13 residues. J was trimmed by 1 base and V by 5 bases; bases with no gene match: 1. CDR1 and CDR2 (germline): LNHDA, SQIVND (reference sequence). The CDR3 reads CASSGQAQETQYF. The DNA of the CDR3 is TGTGCCAGTAGTGGACAGGCCCAAGAGACCCAGTACTTC.

This clone came up a few times. The CDR3 DNA is TGTGCCAGCAGCCAAGATTGGAAGGGGGAGACCCAGTACTTC. Protein sequence: CASSQDWKGETQYF. The rearrangement links TRBV4-2 to TRBJ2-5; TRBD1 might be the D (5 bases). CDR1 LGHNA and CDR2 YNFKEQ come from the germline V gene. The V end was cut by 0 bases, the J end by 5 bases, with 10 bases between. The CDR3 sequence is 14 residues long.

This clone was observed a handful of times. The rearrangement links TRBV11-2 to TRBJ2-1; 8 bases agree with TRBD2. Germline CDR1 reads SGHAT; CDR2 reads FQNNGV. The V gene end was trimmed by 4 bases and the J gene end by 8 bases; junction bases not matched to a gene: 10. The CDR3 runs to 15 residues. The CDR3 sequence: CASSSPGLDFHEQFF. The CDR3 DNA follows: TGTGCCAGCAGCTCCCCGGGACTAGATTTCCATGAGCAGTTCTTC.

The chain combines TRBV6-1 with TRBJ2-2, with TRBD2 matching over 12 bases. V lost 4 bases to trimming and J lost 5 bases; unmatched junction nucleotides: 5. The CDR3 runs 16 residues. Per germline, CDR1 MNHNS and CDR2 SASEGT. In DNA form, the CDR3 reads TGTGCCAGCAGTGGCCTAGCGGGAGGGCGTACCGGGGAGCTGTTTTTT. Translated, it gives CASSGLAGGRTGELFF.

This clone was observed a handful of times. J is TRBJ1-1 and V is TRBV28; D ambiguous. CDR3 length equals 11 residues. Germline V gives CDR1 MDHEN, CDR2 SYDVKM. V dropped 1 base and J dropped 11 bases, with 8 bases sitting between them. CDR3 protein: CASSLSIEAFF. The CDR3 nucleotides read TGTGCCAGCAGTTTATCCATCGAGGCTTTCTTT.

The genes are TRBV9 and TRBJ2-2; D not certain. V lost 2 bases to trimming and J lost 6 bases, with 5 bases between them. The germline V gene encodes CDR1 SGDLS and CDR2 YYNGEE. The CDR3 runs 12 residues. The CDR3 is CASSVLSGELFF. DNA of the CDR3: TGTGCCAGCAGCGTTCTTTCCGGGGAGCTGTTTTTT.

V usage is TRBV28 and J usage is TRBJ1-1; D might be TRBD1 (5 bases). The CDR3 has 17 amino acids. Germline CDR1 MDHEN, CDR2 SYDVKM. Trimming left V 8 bases short and J 3 bases short, with 25 bases between. The CDR3 DNA follows: TGTGCCAGCCCGCCGGGGGGGGGTCGCCGAGCGCACACTGAAGCTTTCTTT. Its translation: CASPPGGGRRAHTEAFF.

The chain has TRBV28 and TRBJ1-3; 7 bases map to TRBD1. Unmatched junction bases numbered 9, after V lost 7 bases and J lost 3 bases. The CDR3 is made up of 15 amino acids. CDR1 is MDHEN, CDR2 SYDVKM, per germline. The CDR3 nucleotides read TGTGCCAGCATCTCCGGGACAGAAGGTGGAAACACCATATATTTT. Translation gives CASISGTEGGNTIYF. The variable domain in full, completed from reference TRBV28 and TRBJ1-3, reads DVKVTQSSRYLVKRTGEKVFLECVQDMDHENMFWYRQDPGLGLRLIYFSYDVKMKEKGDIPEGYSVSREKKERFSLILESASTNQTSMYLCASISGTEGGNTIYFGEGSWLTVV.

In its sample, this clone was seen a few times. Here the CDR3 reads CASSLGASEEQYF. CDR3 coding DNA: TGTGCCAGCAGCTTGGGCGCTAGCGAGGAGCAGTACTTC. This chain links TRBV5-4 with TRBJ2-5; maybe TRBD2 (6 bases). The CDR3 runs to 13 residues. Germline CDR1 is SGHNT and CDR2 is YYREEE (reference sequence). Trimming removed 0 bases from V and 11 bases from J, with 14 bases in between.

This clone was seen once. V gene TRBV30 combines with J gene TRBJ2-5; D ambiguous. The end of the DNA aligns better with TRBJ2-7, so the J call may be wrong. The CDR3 contains 11 residues. Germline CDR1 reads GTSNPN; CDR2 reads SVGIG (reference sequence). CDR3 coding DNA: TGTGCCTTTAAGAGCTCCTACGAGCAGTACTTC. It specifies CAFKSSYEQYF.

The gene calls are TRBV10-3 and TRBJ1-1, with 8 bases fitting TRBD1. V lost 10 bases, J lost 1 base, and 5 bases stayed unmatched. This CDR3 is 13 amino acids long. The germline CDR1 and CDR2 sequences are ENHRY and SYGVKD. CDR3: CATGTGSNTEAFF. Written as DNA, the CDR3 is TGTGCCACTGGGACAGGCTCGAACACTGAAGCTTTCTTT.